Described below is a single T cell receptor beta chain sequence and its context. This specimen belongs to a study of blood T cell repertoires in COVID-19. Clones were read by immunoSEQ multiplex PCR, and TCRdb kept only the in-frame ones, dropping some. The top ten clones hold around 10% of a sample with around 390,000 clones, around 87% of them seen once. CDR1 SGHRS and CDR2 YFSETQ come from the germline V gene. The V segment lost 0 bases and the J segment 7 bases; nucleotides outside the gene matches: 7. The CDR3 totals 15 residues. This TCR came from a woman in her fifties or sixties who had recovered from COVID-19. The sequenced sample was PBMCs or T cells enriched from blood (not recorded which). The genes are TRBV5-1 and TRBJ2-1, with 7 bases lining up with TRBD2. The chain's CDR3 is CASSLVAGDRNEQFF. DNA for the CDR3: TGCGCCAGCAGCTTGGTGGCGGGGGACCGTAATGAGCAGTTCTTC. Full variable domain (outside the CDR3, taken from reference TRBV5-1 and TRBJ2-1): KAGVTQTPRYLIKTRGQQVTLSCSPISGHRSVSWYQQTPGQGLQFLFEYFSETQRNKGNFPGRFSGRQFSNSRSEMNVSTLELGDSALYLCASSLVAGDRNEQFFGPGTRLTVL.